This T cell receptor (beta chain) derives from a study of identical twins (TCRdb year 2016). For the study in its entirety: TCR alpha and beta repertoires from monozygotic twins, unrelated adults of various ages and cord blood were deep-sequenced to test whether fetal clonotypes persist. To rule out contamination, the twin experiments were replicated at different times with different library preparation protocols. The research as a whole found: Compared with coincidental sharing between unrelated individuals, an excess of low generation-probability sequences was observed among out-of-frame TCR alpha sequences shared between twins. Recombination models systematically underestimated out-of-frame TCR alpha sharing in monozygotic twins but agreed with sharing between unrelated individuals. Abundant cord blood beta clonotypes carried fewer insertions; young adult naive repertoires showed a weaker similar trend, while memory repertoires showed none. In beta out-of-frame sequences, excess twin sharing was weaker, because having fewer shared sequences lowered the signal-to-noise ratio. Conclusions relied on cross-sectional statistical analysis, since the same donors could not be followed over many years. Invariant T cells such as MAIT and iNKT could partly confound zero-insertion analyses, although diverse VJ usage argued against such confounding for most clonotypes.

All donors were healthy Caucasians. The study also sequenced three unrelated non-twin adults: a male aged 18 to 30, a male aged 50 to 60 and a female aged 50 to 60. Miltenyi CD45RO+ enrichment and human naive T-cell isolation kits were used to isolate memory (CD45RO+) and naive T cells from PBMC. Library generation was performed with 5' RACE. The listed sequencing device is Illumina HiSeq 2000. A universal primer binding site was added through template switching, and the final cDNA carried a unique molecular identifier so that TCR cDNA molecules could be counted accurately. Specific primers in the conserved constant-segment region were used to synthesize first-strand cDNA for TCR alpha and beta chains. To control for contamination, every cDNA library carried two barcodes: a SMART-Mk sample barcode plus Illumina barcodes. Two successive PCR steps introduced TruSeq adapter sequences along with Illumina sample barcodes. Sequencing of the TCR alpha and beta cDNA libraries was done on the Illumina HiSeq platform using custom primers. In the original analysis: MiGEC was used to process raw reads and extract unique molecular identifiers, and MiXCR was used to find CDR3 positions. Recombination models were inferred per individual with the repgenHMM and IGoR tools using an EM algorithm. The analysis of shared clonotypes was done with the tcR package in R, with sharing normalized by the product of cloneset sizes. To study raw recombination free of thymic and clonal selection effects, out-of-frame nonproductive sequences were analyzed. TCRdb reprocessing: public reads trimmed at Q25 with fastp, clones called with MiXCR, in-frame beta chains kept. Rows with a matching CDR3 protein are joined into one entry that keeps the most common DNA and genes. TCRdb, rather than the study authors, made the V and J calls. Across this sample there are some 710,000 distinct CDR3 sequences, with over 5% seen only once. The top ten clonotypes cover approximately 2% of the sample.

This clonotype came up a few times. Its antigen remains undetermined. No much larger clone is present one base from it, and per-base qualities are unavailable. The receptor comes from a man between 18 and 35 years old in good health. What was sequenced was naive T cells sorted from blood. Reading the label with the study, this specimen's cell subset or site is: cells isolated with a human naive T-cell isolation kit.

At the DNA level, the sequence is TGCAGCGTTGCAGGGTTCTGGGGACAGGGGCATAATCAGCCCCAGCATTTT. Translated, it reads CSVAGFWGQGHNQPQHF. This sequence uses TRBV29-1 and TRBJ1-5, with 10 bases in between that match TRBD1. For this chain, trimming is 4 bases at the V end and 4 bases at the J end, and the number of junction bases without a gene match is 13. The germline V gene supplies CDR1 SQVTM and CDR2 ANQGSEA. The CDR3 has 17 amino acids, counting the end cysteine and phenylalanine. The kept DNA is CDR3 alone, 51 bases in frame from the first base.